Below are 11 T cell receptor beta chains sequenced from a single sample in a study of Graves' ophthalmopathy and Graves' hyperthyroidism. The sequenced template was RNA, covering the TCR beta CDR3 region. First-round RT-PCR with HTBI primers preceded a second-round multiplex PCR. TCRdb reprocessed the multiplex PCR reads via MiXCR and lists one record per CDR3 protein. The sample holds some 400,000 distinct CDR3 sequences, roughly 18% seen once. Sequenced: peripheral blood. The receptor set was obtained from a woman aged 18-29 years with Graves' ophthalmopathy.

At least ten counts were recorded for this clonotype. J is TRBJ2-7 and V is TRBV12-3 or TRBV12-4; D is undetermined. The length of the CDR3 is 14 residues. V gave up 7 bases and J gave up 0 bases, with 13 bases separating them. In DNA, the CDR3 is TGTGCCAGCACCTATGAAGGTGCCTCCTACGAGCAGTACTTC. Its translation: CASTYEGASYEQYF.

This clonotype has a count of ten or more. V usage is TRBV7-2 and J usage is TRBJ2-7; 8 nucleotides align to TRBD1. The junction had 4 bases not matched to a gene; V was cut back by 3 bases and J by 0 bases. Germline assignment: CDR1 SGHTA and CDR2 FQGNSA. CDR3 length: 15 residues. The CDR3 protein is CASSLTGDSSYEQYF. In DNA form, the CDR3 reads TGTGCCAGCAGCTTGACAGGGGACTCCTCCTACGAGCAGTACTTC.

This chain uses TRBV11-2 with TRBJ2-7; no clear D gene. V dropped 2 bases and J dropped 7 bases, with 18 bases sitting between them. This CDR3 region has 15 residues. The germline gives CDR1 SGHAT, CDR2 FQNNGV. CDR3 DNA sequence: TGTGCCAGCAGCTTAAGGGTCGGAAACCTGGGGGAGCAGTACTTC. Its translation: CASSLRVGNLGEQYF.

This clonotype was recorded a few times. The chain has TRBV11-2 and TRBJ2-5, with D perhaps matching TRBD1 or TRBD2 (6 bases each). Germline CDR1 is SGHAT and CDR2 is FQNNGV. The CDR3 loop spans 17 amino acids. V lost 1 base and J 1 base, leaving 16 bases between the germline ends. Here the CDR3 DNA reads TGTGCCAGCAGCTTAGGCCCCCGTGGAGGGGGCCAAGAGACCCAGTACTTC. Protein sequence: CASSLGPRGGGQETQYF.

The chain carries TRBV28 and TRBJ2-5; the D is unclear. Germline lookup yields CDR1 MDHEN and CDR2 SYDVKM. V shed 2 bases and J shed 0 bases, with 16 bases lying between them. The CDR3 is 17 residues long. CDR3 residues: CASSLVFVAGDQETQYF. The CDR3 coding sequence is TGTGCCAGCAGTTTAGTATTTGTCGCTGGGGACCAAGAGACCCAGTACTTC.

This clonotype was seen ten or more times. In DNA form, the CDR3 reads TGTGCCAGTAGTAGTGTCTTACAGGACACCGGGGAGCTGTTTTTT. As protein: CASSSVLQDTGELFF. This chain connects TRBV19 to TRBJ2-2; D is perhaps TRBD1 (5 bases). V was trimmed by 4 bases and J by 3 bases, leaving 12 bases between them. Germline CDR1 reads LNHDA; CDR2 reads SQIVND (reference sequence). The CDR3 is 15 amino acids.

In this sample, this clonotype turned up many times. This chain connects TRBV28 to TRBJ2-4, with D perhaps TRBD2 (7 bases). The germline gives CDR1 MDHEN, CDR2 SYDVKM. CDR3 length equals 14 residues. V dropped 3 bases and J dropped 8 bases, with 14 bases sitting between them. In DNA, the CDR3 is TGTGCCAGCAGTTTGTGGGGGGGCTTACACATTCAGTACTTC. Protein product: CASSLWGGLHIQYF.

The table lists this clonotype with many counts. V is TRBV27 and J is TRBJ2-7; TRBD2 is a possible D gene (5 bases). The CDR3 runs 14 residues. Germline lookup yields CDR1 MNHEY and CDR2 SMNVEV (reference sequence). Trimming took off 7 bases at V and 3 bases at J, with 16 bases between the two ends. The DNA for the CDR3 is TGTGCCAGCACCCCGGTCGGAGGACGCTACGAGCAGTACTTC. Amino acids: CASTPVGGRYEQYF.

There are many counts of this clonotype. The V and J genes are TRBV30 and TRBJ2-7; no clear D. Trimming cost V 3 bases and J 0 bases, with 9 bases left between them. The CDR3 loop spans 13 amino acids. The V gene's germline CDR1 is GTSNPN and CDR2 SVGIG (reference sequence). CDR3 coding DNA: TGTGCCTGGAGCGGCGGTCACTCCTACGAGCAGTACTTC. Translation gives CAWSGGHSYEQYF.

The table lists this clonotype with many counts. The chain recombines TRBV4-3 with TRBJ2-7, with D perhaps matching TRBD1 or TRBD2 (7 bases each). V was trimmed by 4 bases and J by 2 bases, leaving 15 bases between them. Germline assignment: CDR1 LGHNA and CDR2 YSLEER. The length of the CDR3 is 15 residues. CDR3 sequence reads: CASSPRAGGAYEQYF. The CDR3 bases are TGCGCCAGCAGCCCCCGAGCAGGGGGGGCCTACGAGCAGTACTTC.

This clonotype was picked up many times. The rearrangement links TRBV27 to TRBJ2-7, with D possibly being TRBD2 (6 bases). V shed 2 bases and J shed 4 bases, with 18 bases lying between them. This CDR3 region has 16 residues. Germline loops: CDR1 MNHEY, CDR2 SMNVEV (reference sequence). The DNA for the CDR3 is TGTGCCAGCAGTTTACGGGGGACGGTCCGAATTTACGAGCAGTACTTC. This gives the protein CASSLRGTVRIYEQYF.